This entry lists 7 T cell receptor beta chains sequenced from one sample in a study of T cells after yellow fever vaccination. Each CDR3 protein gets one entry after TCRdb re-called the 5' RACE reads with MiXCR. Of around 320,000 distinct CDR3 sequences detected, about 10% appear once; the ten largest clones hold about 3.5%. Here the sequenced sample was CD4+ T cells sorted from PBMCs, taken 45 days after the yellow fever booster vaccination. These receptors were collected from a man aged 18 to 30 who received the YFV17D yellow fever vaccine.

This clonotype was detected many times. The chain has TRBV4-3 and TRBJ2-5; the D is unclear. Trimming left V 1 base short and J 2 bases short, with 11 bases between. Germline V gene data show CDR1 as LGHNA and CDR2 as YSLEER. The CDR3 contains 15 residues. The CDR3 reads CASSQGSIRQETQYF. The CDR3 region has the DNA TGCGCCAGCAGCCAAGGAAGTATCAGGCAAGAGACCCAGTACTTC.

The table lists this clonotype with a few counts. V is TRBV4-3 and J is TRBJ1-4; 7 bases fit TRBD1. Germline values: CDR1 LGHNA, CDR2 YSLEER. V trimming: 0 bases; J trimming: 7 bases; junction bases outside the gene matches: 5. The CDR3 spans 15 residues. The CDR3 here is CASSQEQGRGEKLFF. The DNA of the CDR3 is TGCGCCAGCAGCCAAGAACAGGGGCGAGGTGAAAAACTGTTTTTT.

This clonotype turned up a few times. The V call is TRBV9, the J call TRBJ2-5; 8 nucleotides agree with TRBD1. CDR1 is SGDLS and CDR2 is YYNGEE in the germline V gene. Germline trimming cut 2 bases from V and 1 base from J; bases unmatched to any gene: 10. The CDR3 is 17 amino acids. The CDR3 DNA sequence: TGTGCCAGCAGCGTCTCGCCGGGAACAGGGGGCCAAGAGACCCAGTACTTC. The encoded protein is CASSVSPGTGGQETQYF.

This clonotype was counted at least ten times. The chain uses TRBV2 and TRBJ1-1; TRBD1 is a possible D gene (6 bases). The germline CDR1 and CDR2 sequences are SNHLY and FYNNEI. Trimming cost V 4 bases and J 4 bases, with 10 bases left between them. This CDR3 has 13 residues. DNA of the CDR3: TGTGCCAGCAGTGTGGGGGCGGGCACTGAAGCTTTCTTT. Protein product: CASSVGAGTEAFF.

The CDR3 DNA sequence: TGTGCCAGCAGCCAAGGGAGGGGGCTAGGCTATGGCTACACCTTC. Translated: CASSQGRGLGYGYTF. This chain connects TRBV4-2 to TRBJ1-2; 7 bases line up with TRBD1. The CDR3 length is 15 residues. CDR1 and CDR2 (germline): LGHNA, YNFKEQ. The V segment lost 1 base and the J segment 4 bases; nucleotides outside the gene matches: 6.

This clonotype came up a few times. The chain has TRBV20-1 and TRBJ2-7, with 11 positions matching TRBD1. Germline CDR1 DFQATT, CDR2 SNEGSKA (reference sequence). After removal of 0 bases from V and 4 bases from J, the junction contained 5 bases not matched to a gene. The CDR3 totals 15 residues. The DNA for the CDR3 is TGCAGTGCTAGAGATCGGGACAGGGGGAGGTACGAGCAGTACTTC. Encoded protein: CSARDRDRGRYEQYF.

This clonotype has ten or more counts. The chain is built from TRBV20-1 and TRBJ2-7, with TRBD1 matching 8 bases. Germline CDR1 DFQATT, CDR2 SNEGSKA (reference sequence). V was pared by 0 bases and J by 3 bases, with 7 bases of the junction left unmatched. The CDR3 extends over 15 amino acids. The CDR3 nucleotides are TGCAGTGCTAGAGATCAGGGGGCCCTCCGCTACGAGCAGTACTTC. Protein sequence: CSARDQGALRYEQYF.